What follows describes a single T cell receptor (beta chain). Antigen: not known. These data belong to a study of immune evolution from preneoplasia to lung adenocarcinoma. As for the study in general: HLA loss of heterozygosity: over 5.5% AIS, less than 18% MIA, roughly 30% ADC, none AAH.

Patient tissue came from resections in Japan or China, 2014–2017. After pathologic assessment, macro-dissection selected premalignant or tumor cells for extraction. V trimming: 4 bases; J trimming: 1 base; junction bases outside the gene matches: 3. CDR1 SGHRS and CDR2 YFSETQ come from the germline V gene. This CDR3 has 15 residues. Some clones are missing from TCRdb's copy, which holds only in-frame ones; the method was immunoSEQ multiplex PCR. The repertoire holds around 20,000 clones, with over 70% as singletons. Whole-study results and caveats: Normal lung had the highest top T cell clone frequencies.

This clonotype originated in a person between 55 and 69 years old with lung adenocarcinoma. The chain employs TRBV5-1 and TRBJ2-2, with TRBD2 matching 8 bases. The sequenced sample was FFPE invasive lung adenocarcinoma tissue. The CDR3 sequence is CASSISGVNTGELFF. For the CDR3, the DNA is TGCGCCAGCAGCATTAGCGGGGTGAACACCGGGGAGCTGTTTTTT. Variable domain in full (rest from reference TRBV5-1 and TRBJ2-2): KAGVTQTPRYLIKTRGQQVTLSCSPISGHRSVSWYQQTPGQGLQFLFEYFSETQRNKGNFPGRFSGRQFSNSRSEMNVSTLELGDSALYLCASSISGVNTGELFFGEGSRLTVL.